This entry concerns a single T cell receptor (beta chain). The germline CDR1 and CDR2 sequences are LGHNA and YNFKEQ. CDR3 length: 17 residues. V dropped 1 base and J dropped 4 bases, with 16 bases sitting between them. Seattle patients were enrolled during active infection and followed longitudinally. In the original processing: Using reference gene primer amplification, nucleated cell counts were estimated. TCRdb's copy holds only in-frame clones and misses some; the assay was immunoSEQ multiplex PCR. D and trimming come from the DNA, and the V and J calls and clone size come from that table. This sample has 90,000 or so clones, with around 88% found just once. This specimen belongs to a study of blood T cell repertoires in COVID-19. About the study: T cells, B-cell-depleted T cells, or PBMCs provided the cDNA or gDNA that served as material.

The sample consisted of peripheral blood. The TCR comes from a woman in her sixties or seventies with COVID-19, enrolled during active disease. The chain couples TRBV4-2 to TRBJ1-4; D ambiguous. The DNA for the CDR3 is TGTGCCAGCAGCCAAGTTGGCCTGCCTTCCAGTAATGAAAAACTGTTTTTT. Protein product: CASSQVGLPSSNEKLFF.